Below, 9 T cell receptor beta chains from the same sample are listed, as sequenced in a study of T cells of healthy individuals. Using its own MiXCR run on the 5' RACE reads, TCRdb lists one record per CDR3 protein. The profile shows about 41,000 distinct CDR3 sequences, more than 4.5% of them singletons. The receptors shown here come from a human donor in good health.

This clonotype has more than one count but fewer than ten. The V gene is TRBV7-8, the J gene TRBJ2-1; 10 nucleotides align to TRBD2. Unmatched junction bases numbered 9, after V lost 0 bases and J lost 7 bases. Looked up from germline, CDR1 is SGHVS and CDR2 is FQNEAQ. This CDR3 region has 17 residues. CDR3 amino acids: CASSLALTSGAYNEQFF. CDR3 bases: TGTGCCAGCAGCTTAGCTTTAACTAGCGGGGCATATAATGAGCAGTTCTTC.

The chain couples TRBV30 to TRBJ1-4; 9 nucleotides line up with TRBD1. CDR1 GTSNPN and CDR2 SVGIG come from the germline V gene (reference sequence). V lost 3 bases, J lost 8 bases, and 10 bases stayed unmatched. The length of the CDR3 is 15 residues. CDR3 protein: CAWRGNRGLDEKLFF. CDR3 coding DNA: TGTGCCTGGAGGGGGAACAGGGGGCTTGACGAAAAACTGTTTTTT.

The table lists this clonotype with many counts. A junction end diverges from the germline sequence, so it may reflect a read error. The V call is TRBV7-7, the J call TRBJ2-1, with D possibly being TRBD1 (6 bases). The CDR3 has 15 residues. Germline values: CDR1 SSHAT, CDR2 FNYEAQ (reference sequence). The CDR3 DNA is TGTGCTAGCAGCCGGGACAAAACTTCGTACAATGAGCAGTTCTTC. Translating gives CASSRDKTSYNEQFF.

This clonotype came up many times. The chain couples TRBV12-3 or TRBV12-4 to TRBJ1-1; TRBD1 aligns across 8 bases. The CDR3 is 14 residues long. J gave up 4 bases and V 9 bases, and 10 bases lay outside the gene matches. This CDR3 reads CASETGVPGTEAFF. CDR3 in DNA: TGTGCCAGTGAGACAGGGGTACCGGGCACTGAAGCTTTCTTT.

The gene calls are TRBV4-2 and TRBJ2-6, with 9 nucleotides matching TRBD1. The CDR3 spans 17 residues. In germline, CDR1 is LGHNA, CDR2 YNFKEQ. V lost 4 bases, J lost 0 bases, and 4 bases stayed unmatched. CDR3 sequence reads: CASSLGQGYSGANVLTF. In DNA form, the CDR3 reads TGTGCCAGCAGCCTGGGACAGGGCTACTCTGGGGCCAACGTCCTGACTTTC.

This clonotype occurred a few times. V gene TRBV18 combines with J gene TRBJ2-5, with 8 bases matching TRBD2. The CDR3 has 14 residues. After removal of 0 bases from V and 4 bases from J, the junction contained 1 base not matched to a gene. Germline V gives CDR1 KGHSH, CDR2 LQKENI. This CDR3 reads CASSPPAGGETQYF. CDR3 DNA: TGTGCCAGCTCACCACCGGCGGGGGGAGAGACCCAGTACTTC.

The rearrangement joins TRBV7-8 to TRBJ2-2, with D unresolved. The CDR3 runs to 15 residues. Trimming pared 3 bases from V and 0 bases from J, leaving 8 bases between. Per germline, CDR1 SGHVS and CDR2 FQNEAQ. CDR3 sequence (DNA): TGTGCCAGCAGCTTTATCTCCGCGAACACCGGGGAGCTGTTTTTT. Translation gives CASSFISANTGELFF.

This clonotype was counted at least ten times. The gene calls are TRBV4-1 and TRBJ2-5, with D hard to call. Trimming shortened V by 5 bases and J by 5 bases, and 12 bases separated the two germline ends. The CDR3 loop spans 13 amino acids. CDR1 and CDR2 from the germline V gene are MGHRA and YSYEKL. Here the CDR3 reads CASSGLSTETQYF. The CDR3 DNA reads TGCGCCAGCAGCGGGTTGTCTACCGAGACCCAGTACTTC.

This clonotype was counted many times. The V gene is TRBV12-5, the J gene TRBJ1-5, with D unresolved. V gave up 0 bases and J gave up 7 bases, with 16 bases separating them. The CDR3 is 16 amino acids. CDR1 is LGHNT and CDR2 is FRNRAP in the germline V gene. Here the CDR3 reads CASGLVLGGMGQPQHF. In DNA form, the CDR3 reads TGTGCTAGTGGTTTGGTACTAGGAGGGATGGGGCAGCCCCAGCATTTT.